These T cell receptor beta chains were read from a single sample in a study of T cell changes during pregnancy in multiple sclerosis. TCRdb's copy holds only in-frame clones and misses some; the assay was immunoSEQ multiplex PCR. The table has around 65,000 clones, 90% to 95% seen once. The sample here was peripheral blood, taken in the third trimester of pregnancy. Receptors originate from a female donor in good health, enrolled as a control in a pregnancy study. Both conserved end residues are part of each CDR3. The D gene is left open where the match is weak.

>TRBJ1-1|TRBV7-3|TRBD1
TGTGCCAGCAGCCCCGGGACAGGGATCAACACTGAAGCTTTCTTT
CASSPGTGINTEAFF
>TRBJ2-7|TRBV28|NA
TGTGCCAGCAGTCCCCTCACCGACAGGTTCATCTTCGAGCAGTACTTC
CASSPLTDRFIFEQYF
>TRBJ1-5|TRBV6-4|NA
TGTGCCAGCAGTGACGACGGACAAGGGGGTGGCAATCAGCCCCAGCATTTT
CASSDDGQGGGNQPQHF
>TRBJ2-1|TRBV9|NA
TGTGCCAGCAGCACAGGGGGGGGGCTCGGCTACAATGAGCAGTTCTTC
CASSTGGGLGYNEQFF
>TRBJ2-7|TRBV13|TRBD1
TGTGCCAGCAGCCGCTCGGGACAGGGGTTCTACGAGCAGTACTTC
CASSRSGQGFYEQYF
>TRBJ2-2|TRBV15|TRBD1
TGTGCCACCAGGGCAGGGGGCTTGAACACCGGGGAGCTGTTTTTT
CATRAGGLNTGELFF
>TRBJ1-6|TRBV7-8|NA
TGTGCCAGCAGCTTCGGGGGGGTTAGCTCCTATAATTCACCCCTCCACTTT
CASSFGGVSSYNSPLHF
>TRBJ2-7|TRBV5-1|NA
TGCGCCAGCAGTCCCCAGGGGCCGGGGTACGAGCAGTACTTC
CASSPQGPGYEQYF
>TRBJ2-3|TRBV10-3|TRBD2
TGTGCCATCAGTCTCGACTGGGGGGAGGGCCCGGCCGATACGCAGTATTTT
CAISLDWGEGPADTQYF
>TRBJ2-2|TRBV27|NA
TGTGCCAGCAGTTTACAGGGATGGACCGGGGAGCTGTTTTTT
CASSLQGWTGELFF
>TRBJ2-6|TRBV4-2|TRBD2
TGTGCCAGCAGCGGGGGGGTAGGCTCTGGGGCCAACGTCCTGACTTTC
CASSGGVGSGANVLTF
>TRBJ2-3|TRBV10-3|NA
TGTGCCATCAGTGAGTCACCAGGAGATACGCAGTATTTT
CAISESPGDTQYF
>TRBJ1-5|TRBV11-2|NA
TGTGCCAGCAGCTTAAGCGGGGGGGCGCGTGTCAGCAATCAGCCCCAGCATTTT
CASSLSGGARVSNQPQHF
>TRBJ2-7|TRBV5-6|NA
TGTGCCAGCAGCCAAGACAGTTCCTACGAGCAGTACTTC
CASSQDSSYEQYF